Shown below are 30 T cell receptor beta chains from a single sample sequenced in a study of CD8 T cells in Susac syndrome. Random hexamers were used to reverse transcribe an amount of roughly 0.5 to 1 ug RNA. TCRdb re-called the immunoSEQ multiplex PCR reads with MiXCR, one entry per CDR3 protein. The profile shows about 140,000 distinct CDR3 sequences, about 94% of them singletons. What was sequenced was CD8+ T cells from PBMCs. The receptors derive from a human donor in good health.

This chain connects TRBV21-1 to TRBJ2-7; the table's D call, TRBD1, was not checked against the DNA. TRBV21-1 is flagged as a pseudogene. CDR3 length: 16 residues. CDR3 in amino acids: CASSKVRGQEVYEQYF. Written as DNA, the CDR3 is TGTGCCAGCAGCAAAGTTAGGGGACAGGAGGTTTACGAGCAGTACTTC.

V usage is TRBV7-2 and J usage is TRBJ2-1, with D perhaps matching TRBD2 (6 bases). Germline CDR1 reads SGHTA; CDR2 reads FQGNSA. The V gene lost 3 bases and the J gene lost 6 bases, with 9 bases spanning the gap. CDR3 length: 13 amino acids. DNA of the CDR3: TGTGCCAGCAGCTTCTTTAGCGGCAATGAGCAGTTCTTC. This gives the protein CASSFFSGNEQFF. The full variable domain, with the rest looked up from reference TRBV7-2 and TRBJ2-1, is GAGVSQSPSNKVTEKGKDVELRCDPISGHTALYWYRQSLGQGLEFLIYFQGNSAPDKSGLPSDRFSAERTGGSVSTLTIQRTQQEDSAVYLCASSFFSGNEQFFGPGTRLTVL.

The chain employs TRBV29-1 and TRBJ1-5; 8 bases are shared with TRBD1. Germline CDR1 and CDR2: SQVTM and ANQGSEA. This CDR3 is 13 amino acids long. The ends lost 5 bases at V and 5 bases at J; junction bases unmatched: 5. CDR3 protein: CSVRTGWDQPQHF. The CDR3 region has the DNA TGCAGCGTTCGGACAGGGTGGGATCAGCCCCAGCATTTT. Based on the CDR3 plus reference TRBV29-1 and TRBJ1-5, the full variable domain is SAVISQKPSRDICQRGTSLTIQCQVDSQVTMMFWYRQQPGQSLTLIATANQGSEATYESGFVIDKFPISRPNLTFSTLTVSNMSPEDSSIYLCSVRTGWDQPQHFGDGTRLSIL.

The CDR3 loop is CASSLSSGYEQYF. DNA for the CDR3: TGTGCCAGCAGCTTGAGTAGCGGCTACGAGCAGTACTTC. V usage is TRBV7-2 and J usage is TRBJ2-7, with a tentative D call TRBD2 (6 bases). This CDR3 comprises 13 residues. The germline gives CDR1 SGHTA, CDR2 FQGNSA. Trimming removed 3 bases at V and 3 bases at J, with 9 bases between.

This clonotype occurred a few times. This rearrangement joins TRBV19 to TRBJ1-1; D might be TRBD1 (5 bases). Trimming removed 5 bases from V and 1 base from J, with 5 bases in between. Germline CDR1 and CDR2: LNHDA and SQIVND (reference sequence). There are 12 residues in the CDR3. CDR3 loop: CASSQGNTEAFF. CDR3 coding DNA: TGTGCCAGTAGTCAGGGGAACACTGAAGCTTTCTTT.

The chain has TRBV20-1 and TRBJ2-1; D is perhaps TRBD1 or TRBD2 (5 bases each). The CDR3 is 17 amino acids. From germline, CDR1 is DFQATT and CDR2 SNEGSKA (reference sequence). The V end was cut by 0 bases, the J end by 0 bases, with 15 bases between. The CDR3: CSARDPLSGASYNEQFF. CDR3 in DNA: TGCAGTGCTAGAGATCCATTGTCCGGGGCCTCCTACAATGAGCAGTTCTTC.

The V call is TRBV15, the J call TRBJ2-1; 9 bases fit TRBD1. Germline V gives CDR1 LNHNV, CDR2 YYDKDF (reference sequence). V lost 9 bases and J lost 3; bases outside the gene matches: 6. The CDR3 is 14 residues long. The chain's CDR3 is CATSPGQGYNEQFF. The CDR3 DNA is TGTGCCACAAGCCCGGGACAGGGCTACAATGAGCAGTTCTTC.

The rearrangement uses TRBV28 and TRBJ1-1; 8 bases map to TRBD1. CDR1 MDHEN and CDR2 SYDVKM come from the germline V gene. The CDR3 is 15 residues long. V shed 8 bases and J 7 bases; nucleotides not matched to a gene: 15. The CDR3 sequence is CASGGTGQDDNEAFF. For the CDR3, the DNA is TGTGCCAGCGGCGGGACGGGACAGGACGACAATGAAGCTTTCTTT.

This clonotype showed up just once. The CDR3 nucleotides read TGCAGCGTTGAAGATTCCGGTGGCTACACCTTC. Protein product: CSVEDSGGYTF. The V gene is TRBV29-1, the J gene TRBJ1-2; D not resolved. The length of the CDR3 is 11 residues. Per the germline V gene, CDR1 is SQVTM and CDR2 is ANQGSEA. Trimming shortened V by 0 bases and J by 7 bases, and 6 bases separated the two germline ends.

This clonotype has just one count. The V gene is TRBV14, the J gene TRBJ1-1; no firm D call. The CDR3 contains 16 residues. The V gene lost 4 bases and the J gene lost 0 bases, with 15 bases spanning the gap. Germline V gene lookup returns CDR1 SGHDN and CDR2 FVKESK. CDR3 nucleotides: TGTGCCAGCAGCCTCAACTGGGGAGGGTTGAACACTGAAGCTTTCTTT. Translating it yields CASSLNWGGLNTEAFF.

The chain is built from TRBV6-2 or TRBV6-3 and TRBJ2-7; the D gene is possibly TRBD2 (6 bases). CDR3 length: 14 amino acids. V dropped 4 bases and J dropped 2 bases, with 12 bases sitting between them. Germline V gives CDR1 MNHEY, CDR2 SVGEGT. The CDR3 protein is CASSSLAETYEQYF. CDR3 in DNA: TGTGCCAGCAGTTCCTTAGCGGAGACCTACGAGCAGTACTTC.

The rearrangement links TRBV29-1 to TRBJ2-1; 8 positions match TRBD2. The germline gives CDR1 SQVTM, CDR2 ANQGSEA. CDR3 size: 13 residues. With 6 bases clipped from V and 3 bases from J, the junction kept 4 bases outside the gene matches. CDR3 sequence (DNA): TGCAGCGTAGCGGGAGACCACTACAATGAGCAGTTCTTC. Translation: CSVAGDHYNEQFF.

V usage is TRBV19 and J usage is TRBJ1-5, with 8 bases fitting TRBD1. In germline, CDR1 is LNHDA, CDR2 SQIVND (reference sequence). The CDR3 has 18 amino acids. V lost 5 bases to trimming and J lost 1 base; unmatched junction nucleotides: 13. The CDR3 sequence is CASSFPTGEPSSNQPQHF. CDR3 nucleotides: TGTGCCAGTAGTTTCCCGACAGGGGAACCTTCAAGCAATCAGCCCCAGCATTTT.

The J gene is TRBJ2-1, the V gene TRBV7-9; 10 positions agree with TRBD2. The ends lost 5 bases at V and 7 bases at J; junction bases unmatched: 11. The CDR3 runs to 16 residues. In germline, CDR1 is SEHNR, CDR2 FQNEAQ (reference sequence). CDR3 sequence: CASSPLVAGGSNEQFF. CDR3 DNA: TGTGCCAGCAGCCCATTGGTAGCGGGAGGATCTAATGAGCAGTTCTTC.

The V gene is TRBV20-1, the J gene TRBJ2-1; 14 nucleotides align to TRBD2. Unmatched junction bases numbered 11, after V lost 0 bases and J lost 7 bases. CDR3 length: 18 amino acids. Germline V gives CDR1 DFQATT, CDR2 SNEGSKA (reference sequence). The CDR3 spells CSARDGREGLAGVNEQFF. CDR3 sequence (DNA): TGCAGTGCTAGAGATGGCCGTGAGGGACTAGCGGGAGTTAATGAGCAGTTCTTC.

The chain has TRBV28 and TRBJ2-7, with D unclear. V gave up 5 bases and J gave up 6 bases, with 5 bases separating them. CDR3 size: 10 residues. Germline CDR1 is MDHEN and CDR2 is SYDVKM. This chain's CDR3 is CASSNGEQYF. The CDR3 DNA reads as TGTGCCAGCAGTAATGGCGAGCAGTACTTC.

The chain combines TRBV29-1 with TRBJ2-2; 9 bases line up with TRBD2. Germline V gene data show CDR1 as SQVTM and CDR2 as ANQGSEA. The CDR3 is made up of 14 amino acids. Trimming at V came to 7 bases and at J to 1 base, leaving 4 bases not matched to a gene. The CDR3: CSAQTSGNTGELFF. DNA for the CDR3: TGCAGCGCCCAGACTAGCGGGAACACCGGGGAGCTGTTTTTT.

This clonotype showed up just once. The chain links TRBV6-2 or TRBV6-3 to TRBJ2-7; D might be TRBD1 or TRBD2, each matching 5 bases. The V gene's germline CDR1 is MNHEY and CDR2 SVGEGT. The CDR3 consists of 15 residues. V shed 6 bases and J shed 5 bases, with 20 bases lying between them. CDR3 region: CASRDPGRPGDEQYF. Written as DNA, the CDR3 is TGTGCCAGCAGGGACCCGGGACGCCCGGGTGACGAGCAGTACTTC.

The chain uses TRBV3-1 and TRBJ2-7, with 9 bases fitting TRBD2. V shed 3 bases and J 0 bases; nucleotides not matched to a gene: 18. The CDR3 contains 20 residues. Germline CDR1 is LGHDT and CDR2 is YNNKEL (reference sequence). The DNA of the CDR3 is TGTGCCAGCAGCCAGGGATGGGGTAGCGGGAGAGGGGGTTTCTCCTACGAGCAGTACTTC. This translates into CASSQGWGSGRGGFSYEQYF.

The rearrangement links TRBV20-1 to TRBJ2-1; D remains ambiguous. Trimming cost V 2 bases and J 4 bases, with 9 bases left between them. This CDR3 is 13 amino acids long. CDR1 and CDR2 (germline): DFQATT, SNEGSKA (reference sequence). Here the CDR3 reads CSARHRIYNEQFF. In DNA, the CDR3 is TGCAGTGCTAGACACAGAATATACAATGAGCAGTTCTTC.

The table lists this clonotype with a count of one. This chain uses TRBV2 with TRBJ1-5; no reliable D call. In germline, CDR1 is SNHLY, CDR2 FYNNEI. Between the trimmed V and J ends, which lost 3 bases and 5 bases, there was a span of 8 bases. The CDR3 loop spans 13 amino acids. CDR3 amino acids: CASSESTYQPQHF. In nucleotides, the CDR3 is TGTGCCAGCAGTGAGAGCACTTATCAGCCCCAGCATTTT.

The V gene is TRBV28, the J gene TRBJ2-7; D may match TRBD1 or TRBD2 (5 bases each). This CDR3 has 14 amino acids. CDR1 and CDR2 (germline): MDHEN, SYDVKM. Trimming pared 3 bases from V and 0 bases from J, leaving 9 bases between. CDR3 bases: TGTGCCAGCAGTTTGAGAGGGGACTCCTACGAGCAGTACTTC. Translating gives CASSLRGDSYEQYF.

This sequence joins TRBV28 and TRBJ1-1; D possibly corresponds to TRBD1 (5 bases). Trimming took 3 bases from V and 5 from J, leaving 13 bases between them. This CDR3 region has 14 residues. Germline CDR1 and CDR2: MDHEN and SYDVKM. This chain's CDR3 is CASSLGRVGTEAFF. CDR3 in DNA: TGTGCCAGCAGTTTGGGCAGGGTGGGAACTGAAGCTTTCTTT.

V is TRBV6-5 and J is TRBJ1-1; TRBD1 aligns across 10 bases. Trimming at V came to 9 bases and at J to 7 bases, leaving 8 bases not matched to a gene. Looked up from germline, CDR1 is MNHEY and CDR2 is SVGAGI. The CDR3 is 13 amino acids. The CDR3 bases are TGTGCCAGTGGCGGGACAGGGGTAATTGAAGCTTTCTTT. This codes for CASGGTGVIEAFF.

The chain employs TRBV27 and TRBJ2-2; TRBD2 matches at 14 bases. The CDR3 is made up of 17 amino acids. Germline V gene sequence: CDR1 MNHEY, CDR2 SMNVEV (reference sequence). Trimming removed 6 bases from V and 1 base from J; junction bases left unmatched: 4. The CDR3, as DNA: TGTGCCAGCAGCCACGGGACTAGCGGGAGGAACACCGGGGAGCTGTTTTTT. It translates to CASSHGTSGRNTGELFF.

The J gene is TRBJ2-7, the V gene TRBV29-1; tentative D call: TRBD2 (6 bases). Per germline, CDR1 SQVTM and CDR2 ANQGSEA. The length of the CDR3 is 13 residues. Trimming shortened V by 4 bases and J by 0 bases, and 10 bases separated the two germline ends. This chain's CDR3 is CSVGLGSSYEQYF. The CDR3 DNA sequence: TGCAGCGTTGGACTAGGTAGCTCCTACGAGCAGTACTTC.

The chain combines TRBV20-1 with TRBJ1-1; D is possibly TRBD1 (6 bases). This CDR3 spans 15 amino acids. Trimming took 0 bases from V and 8 from J, leaving 19 bases between them. CDR1 is DFQATT and CDR2 is SNEGSKA in the germline V gene (reference sequence). The CDR3 region is CSARDRTDPFPEAFF. DNA for the CDR3: TGCAGTGCTAGAGATAGGACAGACCCTTTCCCCGAAGCTTTCTTT.

V gene TRBV13 combines with J gene TRBJ1-4, with D unresolved. The V and J ends lost 6 bases and 2 bases respectively, with 16 bases between them. The CDR3 sequence is 16 residues long. CDR1 PRHDT and CDR2 FYEKMQ come from the germline V gene (reference sequence). CDR3: CASRATAVETNEKLFF. In DNA, the CDR3 is TGTGCCAGCAGGGCAACAGCGGTGGAGACTAATGAAAAACTGTTTTTT.

V usage is TRBV6-2 or TRBV6-3 and J usage is TRBJ2-5; D is perhaps TRBD1 (6 bases). Germline V gene sequence: CDR1 MNHEY, CDR2 SVGEGT. The ends were cut back, 5 bases at V and 2 bases at J, with 15 bases in the middle. The CDR3 covers 15 residues. Here the CDR3 DNA reads TGTGCCAGCAGTCCGGACAGCGACCAACAAGAGACCCAGTACTTC. Encoded protein: CASSPDSDQQETQYF.

The chain has TRBV6-1 and TRBJ2-1; TRBD2 matches at 8 bases. The CDR3 loop spans 17 amino acids. With 5 bases clipped from V and 1 base from J, the junction kept 10 bases outside the gene matches. Germline values: CDR1 MNHNS, CDR2 SASEGT. The CDR3 spells CASSRPLSGSSYNEQFF. CDR3 nucleotides: TGTGCCAGCAGTCGCCCCCTCAGCGGGAGTTCCTACAATGAGCAGTTCTTC.